This T cell receptor beta chain was sequenced during a study of T cells in localized non-small cell lung cancer. Only one count was recorded for this clone. The repertoire was sequenced with immunoSEQ multiplex PCR; TCRdb's copy has only in-frame clones and lacks some. The sample includes some 50,000 clones, approximately 80% of them seen just once. The V gene end was trimmed by 3 bases and the J gene end by 5 bases; junction bases not matched to a gene: 9. This CDR3 spans 15 amino acids. Germline assignment: CDR1 SGDLS and CDR2 YYNGEE. This sequence joins TRBV9 and TRBJ2-5; 8 bases are a match to TRBD2. Sequences were derived from peripheral blood mononuclear cells, sampled before any cancer treatment. The receptor was isolated from a man aged 35-69 years with stage III lung adenocarcinoma. CDR3 protein: CASSGGGTSGETQYF. In DNA form, the CDR3 reads TGTGCCAGCAGCGGCGGAGGGACTAGTGGGGAGACCCAGTACTTC.